This entry concerns a single T cell receptor (beta chain). Its antigen remains undetermined. No much larger clone is present one base from it, and per-base qualities are unavailable. V gives up 8 bases and J gives up 4 bases, and the segment between their germline ends measures 5 bases. Inclusive of the bounding cysteine and phenylalanine, the CDR3 is 10 residues long. Only CDR3 DNA remains: 30 bases, in frame from the first base. The germline V gene gives CDR1 as MNHEY and CDR2 as SVGAGI. These data belong to a study of T cell changes during pregnancy in multiple sclerosis (dated by TCRdb to between 2018 and 2021). Study-wide context: The study looked at changes in the T cell repertoire across pregnancy in women with multiple sclerosis.

Libraries were built with the immunoSEQ multiplex PCR assay. TCRdb retrieved this table from immuneACCESS and kept in-frame rearrangements only. Not all clones are present; in checked studies, unresolved V genes account for under half, and no reason is known for the remainder. Across this sample there are over 90,000 clones, with around 93% seen only once. The biggest ten clones account for 0.9% to 0.95% of the sample. The sequencing used peripheral blood, collected before pregnancy. The source is a female donor with multiple sclerosis, enrolled in a pregnancy study. The rearrangement joined TRBV6-5 to TRBJ1-2, with no confidently assigned D gene. This receptor carries the CDR3 CASFGYGYTF. The nucleotides are TGTGCCAGCTTCGGCTATGGCTACACCTTC.